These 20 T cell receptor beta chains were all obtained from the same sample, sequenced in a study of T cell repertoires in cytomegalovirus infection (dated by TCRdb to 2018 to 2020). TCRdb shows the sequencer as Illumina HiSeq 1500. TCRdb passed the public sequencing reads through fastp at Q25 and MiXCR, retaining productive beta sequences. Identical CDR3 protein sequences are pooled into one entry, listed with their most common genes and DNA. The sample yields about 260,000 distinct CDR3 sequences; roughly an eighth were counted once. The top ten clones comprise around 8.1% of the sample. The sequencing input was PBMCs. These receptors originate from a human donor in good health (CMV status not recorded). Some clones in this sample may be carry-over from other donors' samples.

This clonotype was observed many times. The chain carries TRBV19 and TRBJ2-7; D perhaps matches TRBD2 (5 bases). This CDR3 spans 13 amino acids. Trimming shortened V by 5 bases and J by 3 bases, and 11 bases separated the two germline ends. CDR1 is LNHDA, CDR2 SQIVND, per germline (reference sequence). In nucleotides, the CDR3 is TGTGCCAGTAGTGCGGGCTTATTCTACGAGCAGTACTTC. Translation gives CASSAGLFYEQYF. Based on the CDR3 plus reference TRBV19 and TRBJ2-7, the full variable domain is DGGITQSPKYLFRKEGQNVTLSCEQNLNHDAMYWYRQDPGQGLRLIYYSQIVNDFQKGDIAEGYSVSREKKESFPLTVTSAQKNPTAFYLCASSAGLFYEQYFGPGTRLTVT.

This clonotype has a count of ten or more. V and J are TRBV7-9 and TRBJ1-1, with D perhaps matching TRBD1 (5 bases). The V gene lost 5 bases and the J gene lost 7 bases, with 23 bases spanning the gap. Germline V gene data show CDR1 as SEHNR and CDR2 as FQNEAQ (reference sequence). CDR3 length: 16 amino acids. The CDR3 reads CASSHYPGTVGYEAFF. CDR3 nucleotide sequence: TGTGCCAGCAGCCATTACCCGGGGACGGTGGGATATGAAGCTTTCTTT.

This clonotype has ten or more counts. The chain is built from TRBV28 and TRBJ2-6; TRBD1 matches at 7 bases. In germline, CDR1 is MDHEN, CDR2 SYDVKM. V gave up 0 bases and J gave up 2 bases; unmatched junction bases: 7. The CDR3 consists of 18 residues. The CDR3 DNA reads TGTGCCAGCAGTTTATGGGAAAACAGGGGAACTGGGGCCAACGTCCTGACTTTC. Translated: CASSLWENRGTGANVLTF.

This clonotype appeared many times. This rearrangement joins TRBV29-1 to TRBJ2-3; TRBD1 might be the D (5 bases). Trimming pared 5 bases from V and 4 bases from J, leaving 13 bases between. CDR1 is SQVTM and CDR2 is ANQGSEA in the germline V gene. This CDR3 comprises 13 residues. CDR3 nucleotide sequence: TGCAGCGTTAACCCCCTGGGGCCAGATACGCAGTATTTT. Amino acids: CSVNPLGPDTQYF.

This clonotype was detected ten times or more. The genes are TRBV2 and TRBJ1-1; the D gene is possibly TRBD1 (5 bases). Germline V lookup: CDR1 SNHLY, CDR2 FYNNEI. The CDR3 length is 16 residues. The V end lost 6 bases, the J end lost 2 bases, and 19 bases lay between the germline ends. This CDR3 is CASSDIQENRNTEAFF. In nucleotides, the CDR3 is TGTGCCAGCAGCGATATACAGGAAAATCGAAACACTGAAGCTTTCTTT.

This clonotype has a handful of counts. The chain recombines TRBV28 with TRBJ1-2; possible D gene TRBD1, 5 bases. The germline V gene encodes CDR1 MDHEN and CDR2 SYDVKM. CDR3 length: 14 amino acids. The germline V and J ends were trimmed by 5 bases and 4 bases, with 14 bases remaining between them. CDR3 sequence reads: CASSINRQSYGYTF. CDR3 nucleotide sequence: TGTGCCAGCAGTATAAACCGACAGAGCTATGGCTACACCTTC.

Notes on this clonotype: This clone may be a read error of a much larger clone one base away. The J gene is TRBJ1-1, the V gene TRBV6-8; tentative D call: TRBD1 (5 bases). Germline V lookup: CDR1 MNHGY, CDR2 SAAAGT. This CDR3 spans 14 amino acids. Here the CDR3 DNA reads TGTGCCAACAGTTACGGGCAGGGTAACACTGAAGCTTTCTTT. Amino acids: CANSYGQGNTEAFF.

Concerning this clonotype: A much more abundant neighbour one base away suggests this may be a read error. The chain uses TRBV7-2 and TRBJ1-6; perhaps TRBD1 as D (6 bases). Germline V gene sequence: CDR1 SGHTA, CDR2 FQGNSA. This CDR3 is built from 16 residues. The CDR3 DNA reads TGTGCCAGCAGCTTAGAGGGAACAGGGATATCTTCACCCCTCCGCTTT. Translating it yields CASSLEGTGISSPLRF.

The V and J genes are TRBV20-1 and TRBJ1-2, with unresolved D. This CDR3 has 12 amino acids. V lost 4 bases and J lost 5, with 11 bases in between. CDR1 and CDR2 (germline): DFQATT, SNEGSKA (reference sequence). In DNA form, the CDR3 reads TGCAGTGCTACACAGCTAGAGTATGGCTACACCTTC. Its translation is CSATQLEYGYTF.

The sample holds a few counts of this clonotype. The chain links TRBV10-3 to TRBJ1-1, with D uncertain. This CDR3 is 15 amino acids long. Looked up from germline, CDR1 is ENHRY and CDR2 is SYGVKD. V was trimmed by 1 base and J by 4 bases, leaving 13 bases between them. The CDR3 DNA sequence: TGTGCCATCAGTGAGTTCCGGGATAGGAGCACTGAAGCTTTCTTT. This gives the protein CAISEFRDRSTEAFF.

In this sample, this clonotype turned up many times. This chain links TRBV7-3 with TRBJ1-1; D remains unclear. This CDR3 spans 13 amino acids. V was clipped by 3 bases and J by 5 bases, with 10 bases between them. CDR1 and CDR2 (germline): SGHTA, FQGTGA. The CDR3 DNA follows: TGTGCCAGCAGCTTCCTAGGGAGGACTGAAGCTTTCTTT. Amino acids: CASSFLGRTEAFF.

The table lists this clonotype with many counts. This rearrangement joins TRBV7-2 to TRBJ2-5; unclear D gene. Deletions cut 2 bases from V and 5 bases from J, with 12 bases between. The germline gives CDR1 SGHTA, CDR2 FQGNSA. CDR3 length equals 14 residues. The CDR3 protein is CASSLIPASETQYF. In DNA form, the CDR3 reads TGTGCCAGCAGCTTAATTCCAGCCTCGGAGACCCAGTACTTC.

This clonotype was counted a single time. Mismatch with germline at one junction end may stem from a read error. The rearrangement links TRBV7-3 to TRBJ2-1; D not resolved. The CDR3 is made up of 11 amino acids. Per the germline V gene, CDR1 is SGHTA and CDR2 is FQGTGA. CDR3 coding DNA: TGTGCCAGCAGCGGGTACAATGAGCAGTCCTTC. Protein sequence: CASSGYNEQSF.

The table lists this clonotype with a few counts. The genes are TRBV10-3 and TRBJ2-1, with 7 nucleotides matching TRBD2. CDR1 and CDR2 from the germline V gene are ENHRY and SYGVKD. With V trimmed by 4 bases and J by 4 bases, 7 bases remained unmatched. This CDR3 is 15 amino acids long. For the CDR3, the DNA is TGTGCCATCAGTGTTTGGCGGGGGTTATACAATGAGCAGTTCTTC. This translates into CAISVWRGLYNEQFF.

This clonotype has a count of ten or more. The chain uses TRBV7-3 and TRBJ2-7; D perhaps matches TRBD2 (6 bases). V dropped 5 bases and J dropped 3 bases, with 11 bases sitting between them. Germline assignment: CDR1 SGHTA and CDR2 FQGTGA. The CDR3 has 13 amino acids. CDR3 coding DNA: TGTGCCAGCAGCCCCGCCGGGGGCTACGAGCAGTACTTC. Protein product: CASSPAGGYEQYF.

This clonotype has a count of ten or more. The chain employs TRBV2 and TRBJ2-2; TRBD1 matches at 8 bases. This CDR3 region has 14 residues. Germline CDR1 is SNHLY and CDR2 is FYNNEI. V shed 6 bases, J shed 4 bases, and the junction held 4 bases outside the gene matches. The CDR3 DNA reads TGTGCCAGCAGAAGGACAGGGAGCACCGGGGAGCTGTTTTTT. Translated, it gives CASRRTGSTGELFF.

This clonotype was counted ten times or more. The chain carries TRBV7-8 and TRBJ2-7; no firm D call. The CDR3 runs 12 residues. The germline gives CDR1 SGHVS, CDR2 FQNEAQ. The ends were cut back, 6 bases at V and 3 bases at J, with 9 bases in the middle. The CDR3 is CASSRVFYEQYF. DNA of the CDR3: TGTGCCAGCAGTAGGGTTTTCTACGAGCAGTACTTC.

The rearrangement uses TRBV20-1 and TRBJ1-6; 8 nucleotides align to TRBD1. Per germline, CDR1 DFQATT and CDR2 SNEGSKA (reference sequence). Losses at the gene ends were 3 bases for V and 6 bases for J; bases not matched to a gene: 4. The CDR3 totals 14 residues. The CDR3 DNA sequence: TGCAGTGCTAGTGGACAGGGCGGTAATTCACCCCTCCACTTT. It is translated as CSASGQGGNSPLHF.

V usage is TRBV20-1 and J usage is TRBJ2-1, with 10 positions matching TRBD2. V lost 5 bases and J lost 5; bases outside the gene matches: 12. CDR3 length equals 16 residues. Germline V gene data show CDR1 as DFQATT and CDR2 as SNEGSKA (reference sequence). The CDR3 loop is CSALQESGGDHNEQFF. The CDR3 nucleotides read TGCAGTGCTCTACAGGAGAGCGGGGGGGACCACAATGAGCAGTTCTTC.

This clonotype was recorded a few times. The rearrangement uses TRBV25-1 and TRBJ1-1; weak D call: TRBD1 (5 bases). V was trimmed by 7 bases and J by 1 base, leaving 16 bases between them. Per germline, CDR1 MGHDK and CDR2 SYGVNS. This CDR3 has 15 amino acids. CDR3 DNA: TGTGCCAGCACCAAACTGGGGGTGGGGAACACTGAAGCTTTCTTT. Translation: CASTKLGVGNTEAFF.